This section outlines one TCR beta chain sequence together with its context. The antigen is unknown. The CDR3 sequence is 13 residues long. Germline V gene lookup returns CDR1 MGHDK and CDR2 SYGVNS. The record originates from a study of monozygotic twins with inflammatory bowel disease. General study findings and limits: With others, IBD patients shared fewer clonotypes than healthy twins did, especially with disease activity.

TCRdb re-called the 5' RACE reads and catalogs CDR3 proteins one per entry, DNA excluded. The listing contains 190,000 or so distinct CDR3 sequences. The chain employs TRBV25-1 and TRBJ2-3. The sequencing input was blood. This receptor was identified in a human donor with ulcerative colitis or Crohn's disease, or a healthy co-twin of an affected twin (not recorded which). The CDR3 is CASSGSATDTQYF.